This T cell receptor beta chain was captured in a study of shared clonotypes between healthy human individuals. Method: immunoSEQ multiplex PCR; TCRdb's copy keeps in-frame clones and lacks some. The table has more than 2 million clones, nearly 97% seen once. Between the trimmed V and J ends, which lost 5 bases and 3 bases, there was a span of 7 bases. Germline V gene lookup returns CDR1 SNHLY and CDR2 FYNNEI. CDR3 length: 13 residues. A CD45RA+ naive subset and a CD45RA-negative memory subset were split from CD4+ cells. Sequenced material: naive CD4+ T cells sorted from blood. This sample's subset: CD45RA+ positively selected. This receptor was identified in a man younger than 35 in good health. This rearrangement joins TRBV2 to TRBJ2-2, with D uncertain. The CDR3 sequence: CASSPHYTGELFF. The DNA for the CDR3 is TGTGCCAGCAGTCCACATTACACCGGGGAGCTGTTTTTT.